What follows are 20 T cell receptor beta chains derived from one specimen sequenced in a study of cytomegalovirus exposure and HLA in healthy donors. Both 60 Vbeta primers and 13 Jbeta primers went into the PCR. Libraries were prepared by immunoSEQ multiplex PCR; TCRdb keeps only in-frame clonotypes and omits some of them. The sample carries some 150,000 clones, approximately 87% recorded once. Source material: PBMCs. Receptors originate from a woman in her thirties in good health and CMV-seronegative.

The rearrangement uses TRBV28 and TRBJ2-7, with D unclear. The germline V gene encodes CDR1 MDHEN and CDR2 SYDVKM. Trimming removed 6 bases at V and 3 bases at J, with 18 bases between. CDR3 length equals 15 residues. The CDR3 here is CASRPLGELGYEQYF. The CDR3, as DNA: TGTGCCAGCAGGCCCTTGGGCGAGCTGGGCTACGAGCAGTACTTC.

The chain employs TRBV5-1 and TRBJ1-2, with TRBD1 matching 9 bases. V was clipped by 3 bases and J by 4 bases; unmatched bases: 19. There are 19 residues in the CDR3. Germline CDR1 reads SGHRS; CDR2 reads YFSETQ. CDR3 coding DNA: TGCGCCAGCAGCTGGAGCCGTGGGGACAGGGCTCCCCATGGCTATGGCTACACCTTC. Protein product: CASSWSRGDRAPHGYGYTF.

This chain uses TRBV10-3 with TRBJ2-7; TRBD1 agrees at 12 bases. Trimming removed 6 bases from V and 1 base from J; junction bases left unmatched: 4. This CDR3 region has 15 residues. Per the germline V gene, CDR1 is ENHRY and CDR2 is SYGVKD. The CDR3 nucleotides read TGTGCCATCAGCCCGGGACAGGGGGCGTCCTACGAGCAGTACTTC. It encodes CAISPGQGASYEQYF.

J is TRBJ2-1 and V is TRBV5-1; 8 bases match TRBD1. Trimming removed 0 bases from V and 2 bases from J; junction bases left unmatched: 7. The CDR3 runs 17 residues. CDR1 SGHRS and CDR2 YFSETQ come from the germline V gene. The CDR3 is CASSLDQGAGTYNEQFF. The CDR3, as DNA: TGCGCCAGCAGCTTGGACCAGGGGGCAGGCACCTACAATGAGCAGTTCTTC.

The CDR3 DNA reads TGTGCCAGCCGGGGACAGCTCACAGATACGCAGTATTTT. This codes for CASRGQLTDTQYF. This sequence joins TRBV7-9 and TRBJ2-3, with 7 bases aligning to TRBD1. The J segment lost 2 bases and the V segment lost 8 bases, leaving 4 bases of the junction unmatched. Germline CDR1 and CDR2: SEHNR and FQNEAQ (reference sequence). This CDR3 spans 13 amino acids.

This chain connects TRBV25-1 to TRBJ2-7, with TRBD1 identical over 7 bases. The junction had 9 bases not matched to a gene; V was cut back by 5 bases and J by 2 bases. Germline lookup yields CDR1 MGHDK and CDR2 SYGVNS. The CDR3 consists of 15 residues. CDR3 region: CASSHVQGPTYEQYF. CDR3 coding DNA: TGTGCCAGCAGTCACGTACAGGGGCCCACCTACGAGCAGTACTTC.

Only a few counts were recorded for this clone. The chain joins TRBV6-4 to TRBJ2-1, with 9 bases that match TRBD1. This CDR3 is 16 amino acids long. Trimming removed 2 bases from V and 7 bases from J; junction bases left unmatched: 9. From germline, CDR1 is MRHNA and CDR2 SNTAGT. The CDR3 region is CASSDDPGQGGNEQFF. DNA for the CDR3: TGTGCCAGCAGTGACGATCCGGGACAGGGAGGGAATGAGCAGTTCTTC.

The V call is TRBV7-6, the J call TRBJ2-1; TRBD1 agrees at 7 bases. CDR3 size: 14 residues. V dropped 0 bases and J dropped 8; count of bases not matched to a gene: 4. In germline, CDR1 is SGHVS, CDR2 FNYEAQ. The CDR3 is CASSLAIGGDEQFF. CDR3 bases: TGTGCCAGCAGCTTAGCGATAGGGGGCGATGAGCAGTTCTTC.

The rearrangement joins TRBV30 to TRBJ2-1, with D possibly being TRBD2 (5 bases). The germline CDR1 and CDR2 sequences are GTSNPN and SVGIG (reference sequence). Deletions cut 4 bases from V and 3 bases from J, with 19 bases between. This CDR3 comprises 16 residues. The CDR3 reads CAWNVFGGYVYNEQFF. The CDR3 DNA is TGTGCCTGGAACGTATTCGGAGGATACGTCTACAATGAGCAGTTCTTC. The whole variable domain, filled in from reference TRBV30 and TRBJ2-1, reads SQTIHQWPATLVQPVGSPLSLECTVEGTSNPNLYWYRQAAGRGLQLLFYSVGIGQISSEVPQNLSASRPQDRQFILSSKKLLLSDSGFYLCAWNVFGGYVYNEQFFGPGTRLTVL.

The chain links TRBV28 to TRBJ2-6, with 7 bases lining up with TRBD1. This CDR3 spans 19 amino acids. Per the germline V gene, CDR1 is MDHEN and CDR2 is SYDVKM. With 5 bases clipped from V and 0 bases from J, the junction kept 13 bases outside the gene matches. In nucleotides, the CDR3 is TGTGCCAGCAGTGGGGACAGACCGAACTTATACTCTGGGGCCAACGTCCTGACTTTC. This sequence encodes CASSGDRPNLYSGANVLTF.

This chain links TRBV28 with TRBJ1-5; a weak D match, TRBD1 (5 bases). The ends were cut back, 5 bases at V and 9 bases at J, with 20 bases in the middle. The CDR3 sequence is 15 residues long. CDR1 and CDR2 from the germline V gene are MDHEN and SYDVKM. The CDR3: CASSPGGGPSGPQHF. CDR3 sequence (DNA): TGTGCCAGCAGTCCCGGGGGAGGCCCCAGCGGGCCCCAGCATTTT. Variable domain in full (rest from reference TRBV28 and TRBJ1-5): DVKVTQSSRYLVKRTGEKVFLECVQDMDHENMFWYRQDPGLGLRLIYFSYDVKMKEKGDIPEGYSVSREKKERFSLILESASTNQTSMYLCASSPGGGPSGPQHFGDGTRLSIL.

The genes are TRBV2 and TRBJ2-5, with a tentative D call TRBD2 (6 bases). The germline V and J ends were trimmed by 3 bases and 4 bases, with 15 bases remaining between them. Germline lookup yields CDR1 SNHLY and CDR2 FYNNEI. The CDR3 is 15 amino acids. CDR3 DNA sequence: TGTGCCAGCAGTGATCTTAGGCGGGGACGAGAGACCCAGTACTTC. Translating gives CASSDLRRGRETQYF.

The chain joins TRBV7-6 to TRBJ1-3; possible D gene TRBD1, 6 bases. The CDR3 is 14 amino acids. The germline V gene encodes CDR1 SGHVS and CDR2 FNYEAQ. The ends were cut back, 5 bases at V and 3 bases at J, with 11 bases in the middle. The DNA of the CDR3 is TGTGCCAGCAGCCAGGGGTACTTTGGAAACACCATATATTTT. Translation: CASSQGYFGNTIYF.

This rearrangement joins TRBV7-9 to TRBJ2-7, with 9 bases fitting TRBD1. The ends lost 1 base at V and 6 bases at J; junction bases unmatched: 7. Germline V gene data show CDR1 as SEHNR and CDR2 as FQNEAQ (reference sequence). There are 15 residues in the CDR3. The CDR3 is CASSLGTGDRGEQYF. The CDR3 nucleotides are TGTGCCAGCAGCTTAGGGACAGGGGATCGCGGCGAGCAGTACTTC.

The chain joins TRBV10-3 to TRBJ1-5, with TRBD1 matching 8 bases. The CDR3 contains 13 residues. Germline trimming cut 10 bases from V and 3 bases from J; bases unmatched to any gene: 5. Germline V gene data show CDR1 as ENHRY and CDR2 as SYGVKD. CDR3 in DNA: TGTGCCACCCGACAGGGGAACAATCAGCCCCAGCATTTT. Its protein product is CATRQGNNQPQHF.

The V gene is TRBV5-5, the J gene TRBJ2-5, with no clear D. There are 14 residues in the CDR3. Germline V gene data show CDR1 as SGHKS and CDR2 as YYEKEE (reference sequence). Deletions cut 1 base from V and 5 bases from J, with 12 bases between. CDR3 nucleotide sequence: TGTGCCAGCAGCTTGTCGCCCCCGAGGGAGACCCAGTACTTC. This translates into CASSLSPPRETQYF. The full variable domain, completed using reference TRBV5-5 and TRBJ2-5, is DAGVTQSPTHLIKTRGQQVTLRCSPISGHKSVSWYQQVLGQGPQFIFQYYEKEERGRGNFPDRFSARQFPNYSSELNVNALLLGDSALYLCASSLSPPRETQYFGPGTRLLVL.

A single count supports this clone. The rearrangement uses TRBV4-3 and TRBJ1-1; 8 nucleotides align to TRBD1. The CDR3 is 14 residues long. The J segment lost 4 bases and the V segment lost 3 bases, leaving 4 bases of the junction unmatched. Looked up from germline, CDR1 is LGHNA and CDR2 is YSLEER. CDR3 sequence: CASSQDRDGTEAFF. The CDR3 DNA sequence: TGCGCCAGCAGCCAGGACAGGGACGGCACTGAAGCTTTCTTT.

The rearrangement uses TRBV7-8 and TRBJ1-1; 7 positions agree with TRBD1. The junction had 13 bases not matched to a gene; V was cut back by 4 bases and J by 2 bases. Germline V gene sequence: CDR1 SGHVS, CDR2 FQNEAQ. The CDR3 extends over 17 amino acids. CDR3 DNA sequence: TGTGCCAGCAGCTCGACAGGGAGTGGGAGATTTAACACTGAAGCTTTCTTT. Encoded protein: CASSSTGSGRFNTEAFF.

The rearrangement uses TRBV9 and TRBJ1-5; D may be TRBD1 (6 bases). CDR1 and CDR2 from the germline V gene are SGDLS and YYNGEE. The CDR3 has 15 residues. Trimming left V 1 base short and J 1 base short, with 9 bases between. DNA of the CDR3: TGTGCCAGCAGCGTATCAGGGGCCAGCAATCAGCCCCAGCATTTT. Translation: CASSVSGASNQPQHF.

This rearrangement joins TRBV4-1 to TRBJ2-5, with D possibly being TRBD2 (6 bases). CDR1 MGHRA and CDR2 YSYEKL come from the germline V gene. There are 17 residues in the CDR3. The V gene lost 0 bases and the J gene lost 5 bases, with 19 bases spanning the gap. The CDR3 DNA reads TGCGCCAGCAGCCAAGAATGGTCGGGGGAGCCGGTGGAGACCCAGTACTTC. It yields the protein CASSQEWSGEPVETQYF.